These 17 T cell receptor beta chains were sequenced from one sample in a study of T cell responses to AZD1222 COVID-19 vaccine. Sequenced by immunoSEQ multiplex PCR; TCRdb stores in-frame clones only, minus some. The table records about 120,000 clones, more than 85% of them present only once. Sequenced here: peripheral blood, sampled on day 0 of AZD1222 vaccination. These receptors originate from an adult in good health.

The CDR3 protein is CASSSRVGSPLHF. CDR3 nucleotides: TGTGCCAGCAGTTCTAGGGTGGGTTCACCCCTCCACTTT. The rearrangement links TRBV6-1 to TRBJ1-6; D gene unclear. The CDR3 runs to 13 residues. Between the trimmed V and J ends, which lost 5 bases and 9 bases, there was a span of 11 bases. Germline V CDR1 and CDR2: MNHNS, SASEGT.

The chain employs TRBV7-3 and TRBJ2-2; no clear D. The V gene lost 8 bases and the J gene lost 6 bases, with 16 bases spanning the gap. This CDR3 spans 14 amino acids. Per the germline V gene, CDR1 is SGHTA and CDR2 is FQGTGA. CDR3 coding DNA: TGTGCCAGCGGGAAAGGCAGGTCTTCCGGGGAGCTGTTTTTT. This encodes CASGKGRSSGELFF. The full variable domain, rest sourced from reference TRBV7-3 and TRBJ2-2, is GAGVSQTPSNKVTEKGKYVELRCDPISGHTALYWYRQSLGQGPEFLIYFQGTGAADDSGLPNDRFFAVRPEGSVSTLKIQRTERGDSAVYLCASGKGRSSGELFFGEGSRLTVL.

The rearrangement joins TRBV5-1 to TRBJ1-6; TRBD1 aligns across 7 bases. Germline CDR1 and CDR2: SGHRS and YFSETQ. The CDR3 length is 15 residues. The V gene end was trimmed by 4 bases and the J gene end by 3 bases; junction bases not matched to a gene: 4. CDR3 in amino acids: CASSPRDSYNSPLHF. The CDR3 region has the DNA TGCGCCAGCAGCCCCCGGGACAGCTATAATTCACCCCTCCACTTT.

The chain is built from TRBV12-3 or TRBV12-4 and TRBJ2-2; D not certain. The V gene lost 3 bases and the J gene lost 7 bases, with 9 bases spanning the gap. CDR3 size: 13 residues. The CDR3 reads CASSFSGDGELFF. In nucleotides, the CDR3 is TGTGCCAGCAGTTTCTCAGGTGACGGGGAGCTGTTTTTT.

CDR3 region: CASSIASITEAFF. The CDR3 coding sequence is TGTGCCAGTAGTATAGCTTCTATCACTGAAGCTTTCTTT. The chain couples TRBV19 to TRBJ1-1; no reliable D call. Trimming shortened V by 1 base and J by 4 bases, and 7 bases separated the two germline ends. CDR1 and CDR2 from the germline V gene are LNHDA and SQIVND (reference sequence). The CDR3 is made up of 13 amino acids.

The chain combines TRBV19 with TRBJ1-1; a possible D gene is TRBD1 (6 bases). V was pared by 5 bases and J by 8 bases, with 21 bases between. Per germline, CDR1 LNHDA and CDR2 SQIVND (reference sequence). This CDR3 spans 15 amino acids. The CDR3 region has the DNA TGTGCCAGTAGTTATTGGGACACCGGAGCAGCGGAAGCTTTCTTT. Its protein is CASSYWDTGAAEAFF.

The chain is built from TRBV3-1 (or the pseudogene TRBV3-2) and TRBJ2-7; possibly TRBD1 or TRBD2 for D (5 bases each). The CDR3 has 13 residues. The V gene's germline CDR1 is LGHDT and CDR2 YNNKEL (reference sequence). The V and J ends lost 3 bases and 5 bases respectively, with 11 bases between them. In DNA form, the CDR3 reads TGTGCCAGCAGCCAGCTCCGGGACCACGAGCAGTACTTC. Residues: CASSQLRDHEQYF.

With regard to this clone: This sample includes further DNA sequences coding for the same CDR3. The rearrangement links TRBV5-1 to TRBJ1-3; 10 positions match TRBD1. The germline gives CDR1 SGHRS, CDR2 YFSETQ. After removal of 2 bases from V and 2 bases from J, the junction contained 1 base not matched to a gene. The CDR3 runs 15 residues. The CDR3 sequence is CASSFDRGPGNTIYF. As DNA, the CDR3 is TGCGCCAGCAGCTTTGACAGGGGGCCTGGAAACACCATATATTTT.

The chain has TRBV10-1 and TRBJ2-7; a weak D match, TRBD2 (5 bases). The CDR3 contains 13 residues. V gave up 0 bases and J gave up 5 bases, with 8 bases separating them. The V gene's germline CDR1 is WNHNN and CDR2 SYGVQD (reference sequence). In DNA form, the CDR3 reads TGCGCCAGCAGTGAGTCGGGAGCCCACGAGCAGTACTTC. Amino acid sequence: CASSESGAHEQYF.

The chain carries TRBV7-6 and TRBJ1-3; the D gene is possibly TRBD1 (6 bases). Per germline, CDR1 SGHVS and CDR2 FNYEAQ. V was shortened by 1 base and J by 3 bases, with 10 bases between the two germline ends. The CDR3 contains 15 residues. CDR3 residues: CASSLGTVHGNTIYF. DNA for the CDR3: TGTGCCAGCAGCTTAGGGACAGTTCATGGAAACACCATATATTTT.

This chain uses TRBV6-1 with TRBJ1-4, with TRBD1 as a possible D gene (5 bases). CDR1 and CDR2 from the germline V gene are MNHNS and SASEGT. Trimming pared 2 bases from V and 6 bases from J, leaving 13 bases between. This CDR3 is 15 amino acids long. The CDR3 is CASSEPGGGHEKLFF. CDR3 in DNA: TGTGCCAGCAGTGAACCCGGGGGAGGGCATGAAAAACTGTTTTTT.

This clone was observed a few times. The V call is TRBV30, the J call TRBJ1-5; D might be TRBD1 (5 bases). Germline CDR1 GTSNPN, CDR2 SVGIG (reference sequence). The V end was cut by 6 bases, the J end by 3 bases, with 12 bases between. The CDR3 contains 13 residues. CDR3 in DNA: TGTGCCTGCAATGACAGAGTCAATCAGCCCCAGCATTTT. Translated: CACNDRVNQPQHF. The variable domain in full, completed from reference TRBV30 and TRBJ1-5, reads SQTIHQWPATLVQPVGSPLSLECTVEGTSNPNLYWYRQAAGRGLQLLFYSVGIGQISSEVPQNLSASRPQDRQFILSSKKLLLSDSGFYLCACNDRVNQPQHFGDGTRLSIL.

The chain links TRBV18 to TRBJ1-1, with a tentative D call TRBD1 (5 bases). This CDR3 is built from 17 residues. V was shortened by 0 bases and J by 0 bases, with 14 bases between the two germline ends. The germline V gene has CDR1 KGHSH and CDR2 LQKENI. The CDR3 loop is CASSPPAAGGMNTEAFF. CDR3 DNA sequence: TGTGCCAGCTCACCACCGGCAGCCGGGGGGATGAACACTGAAGCTTTCTTT.

The chain links TRBV2 to TRBJ2-1; 7 bases are shared with TRBD1. Germline V lookup: CDR1 SNHLY, CDR2 FYNNEI. This CDR3 spans 17 amino acids. V lost 7 bases to trimming and J lost 0 bases; unmatched junction nucleotides: 12. The CDR3 loop is CASTPTRGPGSYNEQFF. The CDR3 DNA is TGTGCCAGCACCCCAACTAGGGGGCCGGGCTCCTACAATGAGCAGTTCTTC.

This clone was recorded once. J is TRBJ2-1 and V is TRBV24-1, with 11 nucleotides matching TRBD2. The germline V gene has CDR1 KGHDR and CDR2 SFDVKD. V was pared by 2 bases and J by 6 bases, with 5 bases of the junction left unmatched. This CDR3 region has 16 residues. For the CDR3, the DNA is TGTGCCACCAGTGATTCACTAGCGGGAGAGACCAATGAGCAGTTCTTC. Its translation: CATSDSLAGETNEQFF.

The chain couples TRBV27 to TRBJ2-1; TRBD1 might be the D (5 bases). CDR3 size: 14 residues. The V and J ends lost 7 bases and 7 bases respectively, with 17 bases between them. From germline, CDR1 is MNHEY and CDR2 SMNVEV (reference sequence). In nucleotides, the CDR3 is TGTGCCAGCATTGGGTGGACAAACAAAAATGAGCAGTTCTTC. Amino acids: CASIGWTNKNEQFF.

The chain joins TRBV11-2 to TRBJ1-5; maybe TRBD1 (5 bases). Trimming took 0 bases from V and 6 from J, leaving 15 bases between them. This CDR3 contains 16 residues. Germline-derived CDR1 and CDR2 are SGHAT and FQNNGV. CDR3 DNA: TGTGCCAGCAGCTTAGATGGGGGGACGAGTGGTCAGCCCCAGCATTTT. This sequence encodes CASSLDGGTSGQPQHF.